These T cell receptor beta chains were read from a single sample in a study of CD8+ T cells in alopecia areata. Measured with immunoSEQ multiplex PCR; TCRdb has only the in-frame clones, and not every one. The sample includes 90,000 to 130,000 clones, around 50% of them seen just once. The sequencing used CD8+ T cells sorted from blood, collected at week 24, from a patient treated with tofacitinib. These receptors were taken from a human donor with alopecia areata. The CDR3 runs from the conserved cysteine through the conserved F or W. The D gene is left open where the match is weak. Rows give clone size only sometimes, using once, few, many, or a class for an expanded clone.

size | J | V | D | DNA | CDR3
few | TRBJ1-5 | TRBV13 | NA | TGTGCCAGCAGCTTAGGACGGACTAGAAATCAGCCCCAGCATTTT | CASSLGRTRNQPQHF
NA | TRBJ2-1 | TRBV6-5 | NA | TGTGCCAGCAGTGAAGGCAATGAGCAGTTCTTC | CASSEGNEQFF
NA | TRBJ2-7 | TRBV29-1 | NA | TGCAGCGTTTGGGGTAGCTCCTACGAGCAGTACTTC | CSVWGSSYEQYF
NA | TRBJ1-2 | TRBV13 | NA | TGTGCCAGCAGCTATCCCGAGGACGGTGGCTACACCTTC | CASSYPEDGGYTF
once | TRBJ2-7 | TRBV9 | NA | TGTGCCAGCAGCCCTGGACCGGGCGGCAACGAGCAGTACTTC | CASSPGPGGNEQYF
NA | TRBJ2-1 | TRBV6-5 | NA | TGTGCCAGCAGTTACTCCCCTTGGGGTTCATACAATGAGCAGTTCTTC | CASSYSPWGSYNEQFF
few | TRBJ1-2 | TRBV6-1 | TRBD1 | TGTGCCAGCAGTGACCCGGGACAGGGGTTTTATGGCTACACCTTC | CASSDPGQGFYGYTF
few | TRBJ2-3 | TRBV27 | NA | TGTGCCAGCAGTCCCACCCAGGGTGCTGGGGGGGATACGCAGTATTTT | CASSPTQGAGGDTQYF
NA | TRBJ1-1 | TRBV13 | NA | TGTGCCAGCAGCTCAGGGTTCGGCACTGAAGCTTTCTTT | CASSSGFGTEAFF
once | TRBJ2-5 | TRBV7-6 | NA | TGTGCCAGCAGCTCCCGGAGACAAGAGACCCAGTACTTC | CASSSRRQETQYF
NA | TRBJ1-2 | TRBV6-5 | NA | TGTGCCAGCAGTTACTCCGAGGGGGACTATGGCTACACCTTC | CASSYSEGDYGYTF
NA | TRBJ1-2 | TRBV9 | NA | TGTGCCAGCAGCGTAGAGAACTATGGCTACACCTTC | CASSVENYGYTF
NA | TRBJ2-2 | TRBV9 | TRBD2 | TGTGCCAGCAGCGATGGGGCTAGCGGGGAAAGGGAGCTGTTTTTT | CASSDGASGERELFF
few | TRBJ2-7 | TRBV5-1 | NA | TGCGCCAGCAGCTTGGAAGTGGGGTACGAGCAGTACTTC | CASSLEVGYEQYF
few | TRBJ1-5 | TRBV19 | NA | TGTGCCAGTAGTTCTCGACAGAATAGCAATCAGCCCCAGCATTTT | CASSSRQNSNQPQHF
many | TRBJ1-5 | TRBV25-1 | NA | TGTGCCAGCAGTGCCTCAATTGATAGCAATCAGCCCCAGCATTTT | CASSASIDSNQPQHF
few | TRBJ2-7 | TRBV29-1 | NA | TGCAGCGTTGAATTTTCCTCCTACGAGCAGTACTTC | CSVEFSSYEQYF
NA | TRBJ2-4 | TRBV23-1 | NA | TGCGCCAGCAGTCAATCAAGGCCCGCCAAAAACATTCAGTACTTC | CASSQSRPAKNIQYF
NA | TRBJ1-2 | TRBV15 | TRBD1 | TGTGCCACCAGCAGAGAGGGGACAGTCTATGGCTACACCTTC | CATSREGTVYGYTF
NA | TRBJ1-1 | TRBV19 | NA | TGTGCCAGTAGTGAGACAGTCATGAACACTGAAGCTTTCTTT | CASSETVMNTEAFF